Reported below is one TCR beta chain. Sequencing used immunoSEQ multiplex PCR; TCRdb keeps in-frame clones, though not all of them. The data show approximately 290,000 clones, 80% to 95% seen once. This record belongs to a study of blood T cell repertoires in COVID-19. Trimming stripped 4 bases from V and 6 bases from J, with 7 bases between. The CDR3 loop spans 13 amino acids. CDR1 MDHEN and CDR2 SYDVKM come from the germline V gene. This receptor was obtained from a woman in her 30s with COVID-19, enrolled during active disease. This chain uses TRBV28 with TRBJ1-6; D is perhaps TRBD1 (6 bases). Sequencing was performed on peripheral blood. CDR3 protein: CASSWDINSPLHF. Here the CDR3 DNA reads TGTGCCAGCAGTTGGGACATTAATTCACCCCTCCACTTT.